Sequencing of this T cell receptor (beta chain) was carried out in a study of molecular identifiers for immune sequencing clone quantification. Using 10%, 30% or 50% RNA, naive CD8 libraries were derived from roughly 20,000 to 1,000,000 sorted cells. Sorting defined naive CD8 T cells as CD8+CD4-CCR7+CD45RA+. V dropped 4 bases and J dropped 0; count of bases not matched to a gene: 8. This CDR3 spans 17 amino acids. This clonotype appeared a few times. As yet, its antigen is unknown. The study, taken as a whole, reports: Clonotypes topping 20 RNA copies carried over 99% of effector molecules but under 1% of naive ones.

TCRdb re-derived calls from the PCR reads in MiXCR, one entry per CDR3 protein. The sample holds tens of thousands of distinct CDR3 sequences, 20% to 25% seen once. The genes are TRBV12-3 or TRBV12-4 and TRBJ1-4; 7 positions agree with TRBD1. The receptor's source is a human donor in good health. Some libraries in this study had Jurkat cell RNA spiked in. The sample comprised naive CD8+ T cells from blood, with Jurkat cell RNA spiked in. Subset in this sample: FACS-sorted CD8+CD4-CCR7+CD45RA+ naive T cells. CDR3 loop: CASSSPRTGATNEKLFF. The DNA for the CDR3 is TGTGCCAGCAGTTCCCCGAGGACAGGTGCAACTAATGAAAAACTGTTTTTT.